This T cell receptor beta chain came from a study of blood T cell repertoires in COVID-19. The overall study: The United States, Italy and Spain were the sources of the acute and convalescent COVID-19 samples. Sources were T cells, B-cell-depleted T cells, or PBMCs; the material itself was cDNA or gDNA.

Per the study methods: Using reference gene primer amplification, nucleated cell counts were estimated. Method: immunoSEQ multiplex PCR; TCRdb's copy keeps in-frame clones and lacks some. V and J calls plus clone size are reproduced from that table; the DNA served to infer D and trimming. The data show roughly 70,000 clones, over 85% seen once. This clone was detected only once. Sequencing was done on a sample of peripheral blood. The clonotype originates from a man aged 60 to 69 with acute or convalescent COVID-19.

The CDR3 here is CASSLTGANVLTF. As DNA, the CDR3 is TGTGCCAGCAGCCTTACTGGGGCCAACGTCCTGACTTTC. The chain links TRBV3-1 (or the pseudogene TRBV3-2) to TRBJ2-6, with D uncertain. This CDR3 is 13 amino acids long. The germline V gene encodes CDR1 LGHDT and CDR2 YNNKEL (reference sequence). V was cut by 4 bases and J by 2 bases, with 3 bases left in between.